This T cell receptor (beta chain) originates from a study of blood T cell repertoires in COVID-19. Study-wide context: Italy, Spain and the United States were the sources of the convalescent and acute COVID-19 samples.

The CDR3 sequence is 15 residues long. V shed 0 bases, J shed 8 bases, and the junction held 6 bases outside the gene matches. In germline, CDR1 is SGHTA, CDR2 FQGNSA. As originally analysed: Reference gene primers were amplified, and this amplification served to estimate nucleated cell counts. Here immunoSEQ multiplex PCR was the method, and the copy in TCRdb shows in-frame clones only, minus some. D and trimming were read from the DNA, whereas the V and J calls and clone size are those reported in that table. The data show 97,000 or so clones, 70% to 90% seen once. Sequenced material: peripheral blood. The sequence came from a man in his forties or fifties with active or convalescent COVID-19. This chain links TRBV7-2 with TRBJ2-1, with 8 nucleotides matching TRBD1. CDR3 DNA: TGTGCCAGCAGCTTAGCGGGGACAGGAAGCGATGAGCAGTTCTTC. Its protein product is CASSLAGTGSDEQFF.